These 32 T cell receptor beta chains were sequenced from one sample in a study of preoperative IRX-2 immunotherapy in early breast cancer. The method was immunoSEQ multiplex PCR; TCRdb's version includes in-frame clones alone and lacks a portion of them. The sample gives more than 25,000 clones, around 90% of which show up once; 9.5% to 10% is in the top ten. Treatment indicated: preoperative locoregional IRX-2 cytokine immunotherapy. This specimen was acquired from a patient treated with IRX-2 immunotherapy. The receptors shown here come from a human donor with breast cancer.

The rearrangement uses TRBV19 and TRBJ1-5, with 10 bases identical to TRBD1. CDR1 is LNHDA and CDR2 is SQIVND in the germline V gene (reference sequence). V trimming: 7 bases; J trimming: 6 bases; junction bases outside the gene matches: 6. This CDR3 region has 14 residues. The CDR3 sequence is CASKDRGPPQPQHF. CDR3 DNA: TGTGCCAGTAAAGACAGGGGGCCCCCTCAGCCCCAGCATTTT.

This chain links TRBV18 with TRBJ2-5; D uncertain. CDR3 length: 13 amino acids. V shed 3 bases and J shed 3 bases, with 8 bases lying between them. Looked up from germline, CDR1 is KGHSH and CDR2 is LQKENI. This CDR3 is CASSPTIKETQYF. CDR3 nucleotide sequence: TGTGCCAGCTCACCGACAATTAAAGAGACCCAGTACTTC.

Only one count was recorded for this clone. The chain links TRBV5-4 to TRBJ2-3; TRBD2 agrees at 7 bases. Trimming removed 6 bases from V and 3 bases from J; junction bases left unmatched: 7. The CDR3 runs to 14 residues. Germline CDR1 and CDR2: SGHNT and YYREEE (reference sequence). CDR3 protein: CASKGGGSTDTQYF. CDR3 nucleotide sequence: TGTGCCAGCAAGGGCGGGGGATCAACAGATACGCAGTATTTT.

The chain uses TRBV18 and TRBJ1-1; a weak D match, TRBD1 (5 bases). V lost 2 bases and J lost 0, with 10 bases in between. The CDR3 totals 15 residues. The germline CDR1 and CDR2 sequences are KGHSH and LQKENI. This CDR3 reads CASSPIGAMNTEAFF. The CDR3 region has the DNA TGTGCCAGCTCACCAATTGGGGCTATGAACACTGAAGCTTTCTTT.

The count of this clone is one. DNA for the CDR3: TGTGCCAGCAGCTTAGGGGACTACGCGTCCTACGAGCAGTACTTC. Protein sequence: CASSLGDYASYEQYF. The chain carries TRBV7-2 and TRBJ2-7; 7 bases line up with TRBD2. The trim removed 1 base at V and 1 base at J, leaving 4 bases unmatched. The germline V gene has CDR1 SGHTA and CDR2 FQGNSA. The CDR3 is 15 residues long.

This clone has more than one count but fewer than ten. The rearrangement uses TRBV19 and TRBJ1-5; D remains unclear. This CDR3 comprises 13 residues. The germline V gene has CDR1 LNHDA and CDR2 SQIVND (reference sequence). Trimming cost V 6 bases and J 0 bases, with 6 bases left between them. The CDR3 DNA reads TGTGCCAGTAGGGACCCTAGCAATCAGCCCCAGCATTTT. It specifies CASRDPSNQPQHF.

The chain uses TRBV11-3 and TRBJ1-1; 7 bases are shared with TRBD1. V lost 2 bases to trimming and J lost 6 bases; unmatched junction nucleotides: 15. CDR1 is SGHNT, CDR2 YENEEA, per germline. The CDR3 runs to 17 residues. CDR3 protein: CASSLSTGESANAEAFF. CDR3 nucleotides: TGTGCCAGCAGCTTATCTACAGGGGAAAGCGCAAACGCTGAAGCTTTCTTT.

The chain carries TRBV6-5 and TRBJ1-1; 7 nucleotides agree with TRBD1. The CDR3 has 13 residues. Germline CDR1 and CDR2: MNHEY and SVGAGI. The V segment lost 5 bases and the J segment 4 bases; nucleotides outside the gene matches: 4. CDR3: CASSLQGVTEAFF. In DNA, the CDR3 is TGTGCCAGCAGTCTTCAGGGGGTCACTGAAGCTTTCTTT.

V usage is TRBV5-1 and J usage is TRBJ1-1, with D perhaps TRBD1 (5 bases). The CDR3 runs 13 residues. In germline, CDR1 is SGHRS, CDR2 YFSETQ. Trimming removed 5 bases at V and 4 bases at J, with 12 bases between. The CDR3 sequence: CASRMGGGTEAFF. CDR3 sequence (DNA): TGCGCCAGCAGAATGGGGGGGGGCACTGAAGCTTTCTTT.

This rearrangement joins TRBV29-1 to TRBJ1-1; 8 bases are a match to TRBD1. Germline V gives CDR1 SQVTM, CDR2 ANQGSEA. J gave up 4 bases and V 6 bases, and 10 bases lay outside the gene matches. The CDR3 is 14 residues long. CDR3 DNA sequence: TGCAGCGTCGGGACAGGAGTTATAGGCACTGAAGCTTTCTTT. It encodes CSVGTGVIGTEAFF.

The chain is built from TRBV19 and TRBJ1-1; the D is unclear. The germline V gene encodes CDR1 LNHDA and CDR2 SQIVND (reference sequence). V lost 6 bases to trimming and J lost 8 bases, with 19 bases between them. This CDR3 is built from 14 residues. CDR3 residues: CASRYFSDTVEAFF. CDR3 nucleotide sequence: TGTGCCAGTAGGTACTTCTCTGACACCGTAGAAGCTTTCTTT.

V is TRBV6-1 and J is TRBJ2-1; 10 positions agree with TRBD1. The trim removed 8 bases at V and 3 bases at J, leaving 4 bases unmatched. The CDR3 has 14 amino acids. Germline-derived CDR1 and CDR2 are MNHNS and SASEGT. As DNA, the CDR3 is TGTGCCAGCTTCCGGGACAGGGGCTACAATGAGCAGTTCTTC. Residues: CASFRDRGYNEQFF.

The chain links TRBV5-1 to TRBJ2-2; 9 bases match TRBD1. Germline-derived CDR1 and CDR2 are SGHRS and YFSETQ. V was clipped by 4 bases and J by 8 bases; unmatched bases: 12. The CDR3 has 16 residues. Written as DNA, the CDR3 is TGCGCCAGCAGCACGTCCGGGACAGGGTCTTTGGGGGAGCTGTTTTTT. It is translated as CASSTSGTGSLGELFF.

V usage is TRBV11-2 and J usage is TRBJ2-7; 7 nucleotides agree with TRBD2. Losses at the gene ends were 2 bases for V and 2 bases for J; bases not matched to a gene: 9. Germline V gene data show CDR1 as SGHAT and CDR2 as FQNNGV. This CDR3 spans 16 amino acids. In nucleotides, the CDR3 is TGTGCCAGCAGCTTAAACTCCGGACTAGGGGCCTACGAGCAGTACTTC. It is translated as CASSLNSGLGAYEQYF.

CDR3 in DNA: TGTGCCAGTAGCTTACCCGGGACAAGGAACACTGAAGCTTTCTTT. Its protein product is CASSLPGTRNTEAFF. The rearrangement links TRBV19 to TRBJ1-1; tentatively, D is TRBD1 (6 bases). V was trimmed by 6 bases and J by 1 base, leaving 15 bases between them. Germline V gene sequence: CDR1 LNHDA, CDR2 SQIVND (reference sequence). The CDR3 consists of 15 residues.

The CDR3: CVVTGELFF. CDR3 nucleotide sequence: TGTGTCGTCACCGGGGAGCTGTTTTTT. The chain uses TRBV7-6 and TRBJ2-2; no clear D. This CDR3 region has 9 residues. In germline, CDR1 is SGHVS, CDR2 FNYEAQ.

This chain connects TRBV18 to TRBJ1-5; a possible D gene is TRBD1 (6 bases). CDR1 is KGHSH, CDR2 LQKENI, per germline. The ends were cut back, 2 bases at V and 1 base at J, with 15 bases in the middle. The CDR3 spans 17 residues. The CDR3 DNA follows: TGTGCCAGCTCACCAAGACGAGGACAGACCAGCAATCAGCCCCAGCATTTT. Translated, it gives CASSPRRGQTSNQPQHF. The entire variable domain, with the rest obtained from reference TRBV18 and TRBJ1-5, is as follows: NAGVMQNPRHLVRRRGQEARLRCSPMKGHSHVYWYRQLPEEGLKFMVYLQKENIIDESGMPKERFSAEFPKEGPSILRIQQVVRGDSAAYFCASSPRRGQTSNQPQHFGDGTRLSIL.

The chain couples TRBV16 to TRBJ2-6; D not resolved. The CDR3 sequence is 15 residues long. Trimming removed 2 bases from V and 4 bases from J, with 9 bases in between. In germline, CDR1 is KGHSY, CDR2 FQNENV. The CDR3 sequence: CASSQRLAGANVLTF. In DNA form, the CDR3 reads TGTGCCAGCAGCCAACGGCTGGCGGGGGCCAACGTCCTGACTTTC.

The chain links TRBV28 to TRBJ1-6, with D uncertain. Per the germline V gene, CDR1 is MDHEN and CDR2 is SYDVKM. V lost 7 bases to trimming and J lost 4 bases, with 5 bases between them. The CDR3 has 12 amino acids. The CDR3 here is CASTEYNSPLHF. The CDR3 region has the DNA TGTGCCAGCACCGAATATAATTCACCCCTCCACTTT.

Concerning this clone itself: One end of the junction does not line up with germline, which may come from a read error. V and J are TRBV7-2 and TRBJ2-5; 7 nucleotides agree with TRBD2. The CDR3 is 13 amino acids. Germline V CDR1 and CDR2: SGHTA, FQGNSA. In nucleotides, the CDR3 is TGTGCCAGCAGTTTAGGAACTAGCGCGACCCAGTACTTC. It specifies CASSLGTSATQYF.

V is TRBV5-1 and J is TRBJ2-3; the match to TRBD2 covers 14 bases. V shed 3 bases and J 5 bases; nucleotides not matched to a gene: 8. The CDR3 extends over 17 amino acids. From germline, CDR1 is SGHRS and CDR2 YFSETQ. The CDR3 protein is CASSSLTSGRVGDTQYF. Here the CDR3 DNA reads TGCGCCAGCAGCTCCTTGACTAGCGGGAGGGTCGGAGATACGCAGTATTTT.

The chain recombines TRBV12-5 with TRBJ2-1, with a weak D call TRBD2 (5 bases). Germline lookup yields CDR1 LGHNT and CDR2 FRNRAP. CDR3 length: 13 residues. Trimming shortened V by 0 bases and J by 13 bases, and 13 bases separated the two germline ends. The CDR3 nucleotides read TGTGCTAGTGGTTTGGTAAGGGCGGGTGTCCAGTTCTTC. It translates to CASGLVRAGVQFF.

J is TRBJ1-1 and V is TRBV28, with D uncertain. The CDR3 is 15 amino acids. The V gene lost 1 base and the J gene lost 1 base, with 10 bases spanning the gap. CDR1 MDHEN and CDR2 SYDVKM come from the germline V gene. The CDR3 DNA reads TGTGCCAGCAGTTTATTATGGGCGACGAACACTGAAGCTTTCTTT. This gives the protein CASSLLWATNTEAFF.

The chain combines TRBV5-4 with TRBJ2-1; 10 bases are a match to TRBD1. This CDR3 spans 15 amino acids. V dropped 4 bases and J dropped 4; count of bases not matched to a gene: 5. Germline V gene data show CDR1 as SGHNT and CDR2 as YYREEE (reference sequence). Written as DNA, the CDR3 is TGTGCCAGCAGCCCCGGGACAGGGGATTACAATGAGCAGTTCTTC. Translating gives CASSPGTGDYNEQFF.

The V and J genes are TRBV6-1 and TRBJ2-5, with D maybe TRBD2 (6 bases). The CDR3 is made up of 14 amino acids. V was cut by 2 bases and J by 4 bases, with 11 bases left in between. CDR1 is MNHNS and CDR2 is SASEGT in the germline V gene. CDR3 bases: TGTGCCAGCAGTGAACTGGGGGGAGTAGAGACCCAGTACTTC. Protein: CASSELGGVETQYF.

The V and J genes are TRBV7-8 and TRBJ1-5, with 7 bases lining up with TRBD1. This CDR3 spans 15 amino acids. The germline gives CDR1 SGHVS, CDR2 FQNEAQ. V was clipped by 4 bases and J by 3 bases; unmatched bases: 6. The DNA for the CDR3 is TGTGCCAGCAGCTCAACAGGGGTCACCAATCAGCCCCAGCATTTT. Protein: CASSSTGVTNQPQHF.

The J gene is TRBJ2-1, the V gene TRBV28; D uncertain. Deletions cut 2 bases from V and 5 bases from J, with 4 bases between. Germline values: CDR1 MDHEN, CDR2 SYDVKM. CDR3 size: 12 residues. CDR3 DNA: TGTGCCAGCAGTTTAAGTAACAATGAGCAGTTCTTC. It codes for CASSLSNNEQFF. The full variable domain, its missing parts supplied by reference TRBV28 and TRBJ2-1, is DVKVTQSSRYLVKRTGEKVFLECVQDMDHENMFWYRQDPGLGLRLIYFSYDVKMKEKGDIPEGYSVSREKKERFSLILESASTNQTSMYLCASSLSNNEQFFGPGTRLTVL.

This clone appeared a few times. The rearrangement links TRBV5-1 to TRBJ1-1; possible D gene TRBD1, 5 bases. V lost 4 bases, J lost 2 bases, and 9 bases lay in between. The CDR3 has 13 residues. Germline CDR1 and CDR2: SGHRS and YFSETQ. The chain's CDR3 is CASSNTGNTEAFF. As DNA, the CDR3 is TGCGCCAGCAGCAACACAGGAAACACTGAAGCTTTCTTT.

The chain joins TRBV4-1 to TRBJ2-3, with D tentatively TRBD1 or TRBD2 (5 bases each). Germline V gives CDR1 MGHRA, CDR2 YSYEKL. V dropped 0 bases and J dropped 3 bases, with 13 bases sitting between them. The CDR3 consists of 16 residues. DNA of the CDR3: TGCGCCAGCAGCCAAGATTGGGGGTCGGGAACAGATACGCAGTATTTT. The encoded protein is CASSQDWGSGTDTQYF.

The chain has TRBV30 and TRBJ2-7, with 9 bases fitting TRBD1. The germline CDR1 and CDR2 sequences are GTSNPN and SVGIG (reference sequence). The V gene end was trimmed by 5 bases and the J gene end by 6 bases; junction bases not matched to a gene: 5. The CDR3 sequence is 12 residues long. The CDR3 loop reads CAWGTGPREQYF. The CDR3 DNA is TGTGCCTGGGGGACAGGGCCCCGCGAGCAGTACTTC.

The CDR3 DNA sequence: TGCGCCAGCAGCTCTTGGGGGGGAGCAGATACGCAGTATTTT. Residues: CASSSWGGADTQYF. This chain connects TRBV5-1 to TRBJ2-3; 7 nucleotides align to TRBD2. The CDR3 spans 14 residues. CDR1 and CDR2 from the germline V gene are SGHRS and YFSETQ. The V gene end was trimmed by 3 bases and the J gene end by 4 bases; junction bases not matched to a gene: 5.

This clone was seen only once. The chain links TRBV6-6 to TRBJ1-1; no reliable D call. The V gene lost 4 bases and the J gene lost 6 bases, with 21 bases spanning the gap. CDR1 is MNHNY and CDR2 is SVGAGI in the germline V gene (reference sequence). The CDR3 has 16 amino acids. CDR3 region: CASSSLPGSVVSEAFF. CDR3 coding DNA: TGTGCCAGCAGTTCCCTACCGGGGTCCGTAGTCTCTGAAGCTTTCTTT.